The 29 T cell receptor beta chains listed next were all sequenced from one sample in a study of blood T cell repertoires in COVID-19. Sequencing was performed with immunoSEQ multiplex PCR; in TCRdb, only in-frame clones are kept and a portion is missing. This sample has 250,000 to 350,000 clones, with under 95% found just once. Sequencing was carried out using PBMCs or T cells enriched from blood (not recorded which). The receptors originated from a woman aged 25 to 39 who had recovered from COVID-19.

This chain connects TRBV27 to TRBJ2-7; D perhaps matches TRBD2 (5 bases). V lost 5 bases to trimming and J lost 3 bases, with 14 bases between them. The CDR3 contains 14 residues. Germline CDR1 is MNHEY and CDR2 is SMNVEV (reference sequence). The CDR3 spells CASSNGGWGYEQYF. DNA of the CDR3: TGTGCCAGCAGTAACGGAGGATGGGGCTACGAGCAGTACTTC.

The chain carries TRBV11-2 and TRBJ2-2, with 10 bases aligning to TRBD2. Germline V gene data show CDR1 as SGHAT and CDR2 as FQNNGV. With V trimmed by 1 base and J by 8 bases, 1 base remained unmatched. CDR3 length equals 14 residues. The CDR3 protein is CASSLGLAGGELFF. CDR3 bases: TGTGCCAGCAGCTTAGGACTAGCGGGTGGGGAGCTGTTTTTT.

The chain is built from TRBV5-1 and TRBJ1-4, with D possibly TRBD1 on 6 matching bases. The germline CDR1 and CDR2 sequences are SGHRS and YFSETQ. The CDR3 is 15 residues long. V dropped 3 bases and J dropped 0 bases, with 9 bases sitting between them. In DNA form, the CDR3 reads TGCGCCAGCAGCTACCGACAGGCAACTAATGAAAAACTGTTTTTT. Translating gives CASSYRQATNEKLFF.

This chain connects TRBV20-1 to TRBJ1-2, with D hard to call. Trimming shortened V by 7 bases and J by 4 bases, and 10 bases separated the two germline ends. The germline V gene has CDR1 DFQATT and CDR2 SNEGSKA (reference sequence). There are 11 residues in the CDR3. The CDR3 region is CSGGGSYGYTF. The CDR3 coding sequence is TGCAGTGGCGGTGGAAGCTATGGCTACACCTTC.

The V gene is TRBV10-3, the J gene TRBJ2-3; tentatively, D is TRBD2 (5 bases). V was clipped by 6 bases and J by 4 bases, with 23 bases between them. Germline V gene data show CDR1 as ENHRY and CDR2 as SYGVKD. The CDR3 runs to 17 residues. The CDR3, as DNA: TGTGCCATCAGAAGGAATCGGGCTTTAGCGTCCGCAGATACGCAGTATTTT. Encoded protein: CAIRRNRALASADTQYF.

The rearrangement joins TRBV19 to TRBJ1-5; no definite D call. With 11 bases removed from V and 7 bases from J, the gap between germline ends came to 12 bases. Germline values: CDR1 LNHDA, CDR2 SQIVND (reference sequence). The CDR3 covers 11 residues. CDR3 region: CADNQGQPQHF. The CDR3 bases are TGTGCCGACAACCAAGGACAGCCCCAGCATTTT.

J is TRBJ1-2 and V is TRBV2, with a tentative D call TRBD1 (5 bases). V lost 1 base and J lost 5, with 8 bases in between. CDR3 size: 13 residues. CDR1 and CDR2 (germline): SNHLY, FYNNEI. This CDR3 reads CASSEGQGYGYTF. The CDR3 DNA reads TGTGCCAGCAGTGAAGGGCAGGGTTATGGCTACACCTTC.

This chain connects TRBV7-2 to TRBJ1-4; 10 nucleotides line up with TRBD1. This CDR3 is built from 15 residues. Trimming at V came to 2 bases and at J to 7 bases, leaving 4 bases not matched to a gene. Per germline, CDR1 SGHTA and CDR2 FQGNSA. The CDR3 is CASSLPGQGIEKLFF. As DNA, the CDR3 is TGTGCCAGCAGCTTACCGGGACAGGGGATTGAAAAACTGTTTTTT.

The V and J genes are TRBV7-9 and TRBJ2-3, with 10 bases aligning to TRBD2. CDR3 length: 16 residues. Germline assignment: CDR1 SEHNR and CDR2 FQNEAQ (reference sequence). V lost 2 bases to trimming and J lost 5 bases; unmatched junction nucleotides: 7. CDR3 sequence: CASSLSTSGLRDTQYF. The DNA of the CDR3 is TGTGCCAGCAGCTTATCGACTAGCGGGTTGAGAGATACGCAGTATTTT.

J is TRBJ1-5 and V is TRBV7-2; 7 bases match TRBD1. V trimming: 6 bases; J trimming: 3 bases; junction bases outside the gene matches: 11. The CDR3 has 16 residues. Germline-derived CDR1 and CDR2 are SGHTA and FQGNSA. CDR3 sequence: CASRDVGRGYNQPQHF. In DNA form, the CDR3 reads TGTGCCAGCAGGGACGTGGGCAGGGGGTACAATCAGCCCCAGCATTTT.

The chain couples TRBV9 to TRBJ2-1, with D tentatively TRBD1 (5 bases). Germline loops: CDR1 SGDLS, CDR2 YYNGEE. The CDR3 sequence is 14 residues long. V shed 4 bases and J shed 7 bases, with 15 bases lying between them. The CDR3 nucleotides are TGTGCCAGCAGCTATGGACACCCTCTGAATGAGCAGTTCTTC. The encoded protein is CASSYGHPLNEQFF.

The chain uses TRBV18 and TRBJ1-2; 7 bases agree with TRBD1. V shed 1 base, J shed 6 bases, and the junction held 8 bases outside the gene matches. This CDR3 is 15 amino acids long. Germline V gene data show CDR1 as KGHSH and CDR2 as LQKENI. CDR3 in amino acids: CASSPQTGDLNGYTF. The CDR3, as DNA: TGTGCCAGCTCACCACAAACAGGGGACTTGAATGGCTACACCTTC.

CDR3 protein: CASSLQATNEKLFF. The CDR3, as DNA: TGTGCCAGCAGCTTGCAGGCAACTAATGAAAAACTGTTTTTT. V gene TRBV7-2 combines with J gene TRBJ1-4; D is undetermined. Trimming took off 3 bases at V and 0 bases at J, with 5 bases between the two ends. The CDR3 sequence is 14 residues long. Per the germline V gene, CDR1 is SGHTA and CDR2 is FQGNSA. Complete variable domain (other parts from reference TRBV7-2 and TRBJ1-4): GAGVSQSPSNKVTEKGKDVELRCDPISGHTALYWYRQSLGQGLEFLIYFQGNSAPDKSGLPSDRFSAERTGGSVSTLTIQRTQQEDSAVYLCASSLQATNEKLFFGSGTQLSVL.

This chain joins TRBV30 and TRBJ1-2; D ambiguous. The V end was cut by 7 bases, the J end by 0 bases, with 18 bases between. This CDR3 has 15 amino acids. Germline V CDR1 and CDR2: GTSNPN, SVGIG (reference sequence). The CDR3 region is CAYGRGINSNYGYTF. Here the CDR3 DNA reads TGTGCCTACGGACGGGGAATCAATTCTAACTATGGCTACACCTTC.

The chain recombines TRBV10-3 with TRBJ2-7; D uncertain. V was trimmed by 5 bases and J by 2 bases, leaving 10 bases between them. Germline-derived CDR1 and CDR2 are ENHRY and SYGVKD. The CDR3 spans 13 residues. CDR3 protein: CAISTEIPYEQYF. The CDR3 DNA sequence: TGTGCCATCAGTACAGAAATACCCTACGAGCAGTACTTC.

V gene TRBV6-5 combines with J gene TRBJ1-5; weak D call: TRBD1 (5 bases). The CDR3 sequence is 14 residues long. Germline V CDR1 and CDR2: MNHEY, SVGAGI. V was cut by 2 bases and J by 8 bases, with 13 bases left in between. Here the CDR3 DNA reads TGTGCCAGCAGTTACAACCAGGGTGTCGAGCCCCAGCATTTT. It is translated as CASSYNQGVEPQHF.

V and J are TRBV9 and TRBJ2-1; 10 bases are a match to TRBD1. Germline loops: CDR1 SGDLS, CDR2 YYNGEE. The CDR3 runs to 16 residues. The ends lost 0 bases at V and 6 bases at J; junction bases unmatched: 6. The CDR3 loop is CASSVETGGYSNEQFF. CDR3 coding DNA: TGTGCCAGCAGCGTAGAGACAGGGGGCTATAGCAATGAGCAGTTCTTC.

The V call is TRBV6-5, the J call TRBJ1-5; D ambiguous. CDR3 length equals 15 residues. In germline, CDR1 is MNHEY, CDR2 SVGAGI. V was clipped by 8 bases and J by 0 bases, with 14 bases between them. CDR3 DNA: TGTGCCAGCCTCGACTTCCCAATTAGCAATCAGCCCCAGCATTTT. Amino acid sequence: CASLDFPISNQPQHF.

The rearrangement links TRBV9 to TRBJ2-2, with TRBD1 as a possible D gene (5 bases). Germline assignment: CDR1 SGDLS and CDR2 YYNGEE. Trimming stripped 3 bases from V and 9 bases from J, with 12 bases between. This CDR3 has 13 residues. Here the CDR3 reads CASSEGSGWELFF. The CDR3 coding sequence is TGTGCCAGCAGCGAGGGCTCAGGGTGGGAGCTGTTTTTT.

V is TRBV18 and J is TRBJ1-2; TRBD1 agrees at 12 bases. This CDR3 region has 14 residues. Looked up from germline, CDR1 is KGHSH and CDR2 is LQKENI. The V and J ends lost 3 bases and 7 bases, in that order; junction bases with no gene match: 3. The CDR3: CASSPGQGAAGYTF. The CDR3 region has the DNA TGTGCCAGCTCACCGGGACAGGGGGCAGCTGGCTACACCTTC.

The rearrangement joins TRBV6-5 to TRBJ1-6; D not certain. This CDR3 region has 13 residues. Trimming took 6 bases from V and 7 from J, leaving 10 bases between them. Germline V lookup: CDR1 MNHEY, CDR2 SVGAGI. Written as DNA, the CDR3 is TGTGCCAGCAGCTCGGACTGGAATTCACCCCTCCACTTT. Protein sequence: CASSSDWNSPLHF.

This clone was found a few times. The rearrangement links TRBV28 to TRBJ1-3; D call uncertain. The CDR3 covers 13 residues. Between the trimmed V and J ends, which lost 3 bases and 4 bases, there was a span of 7 bases. The germline gives CDR1 MDHEN, CDR2 SYDVKM. The CDR3 nucleotides are TGTGCCAGCAGTTTGGGCAGCGGAAACACCATATATTTT. Its protein is CASSLGSGNTIYF.

The genes are TRBV10-3 and TRBJ1-2; D ambiguous. V lost 2 bases and J 4 bases, leaving 8 bases between the germline ends. Germline V gene sequence: CDR1 ENHRY, CDR2 SYGVKD. There are 13 residues in the CDR3. The CDR3 loop is CAISETPGYGYTF. The CDR3 DNA sequence: TGTGCCATCAGTGAGACTCCAGGCTATGGCTACACCTTC.

This clone was seen only once. The chain links TRBV5-4 to TRBJ1-2; D unresolved. The CDR3 loop spans 13 amino acids. Germline loops: CDR1 SGHNT, CDR2 YYREEE (reference sequence). V lost 4 bases and J lost 13, with 20 bases in between. The CDR3 DNA is TGTGCCAGCAGCCTATACGCCAGGCCGTTCTTCACCTTC. It specifies CASSLYARPFFTF. Full variable domain (outside the CDR3, taken from reference TRBV5-4 and TRBJ1-2): ETGVTQSPTHLIKTRGQQVTLRCSSQSGHNTVSWYQQALGQGPQFIFQYYREEENGRGNFPPRFSGLQFPNYSSELNVNALELDDSALYLCASSLYARPFFTFGSGTRLTVV.

This clone was recorded only once. This CDR3 is CASSYINYGYTF. CDR3 coding DNA: TGTGCCAGCAGTTATATAAACTATGGCTACACCTTC. The V call is TRBV12-3 or TRBV12-4, the J call TRBJ1-2; D is ambiguous. The V end lost 4 bases, the J end lost 2 bases, and 5 bases lay between the germline ends. The CDR3 runs to 12 residues.

The chain is built from TRBV5-4 and TRBJ2-3, with a possible D match to TRBD2 (6 bases). The CDR3 has 16 residues. Germline V gives CDR1 SGHNT, CDR2 YYREEE (reference sequence). Trimming took off 4 bases at V and 2 bases at J, with 17 bases between the two ends. The CDR3 protein is CASSGGAGAHTDTQYF. CDR3 DNA sequence: TGTGCCAGCAGCGGCGGAGCGGGCGCCCACACAGATACGCAGTATTTT.

This chain joins TRBV4-3 and TRBJ1-2, with TRBD1 matching 7 bases. Germline V lookup: CDR1 LGHNA, CDR2 YSLEER. J lost 4 bases, V lost 1 base, and 6 bases had no gene match. The CDR3 runs to 15 residues. The CDR3 region has the DNA TGCGCCAGCAGCCAAGTCCCAGGGGGAAGCTATGGCTACACCTTC. Amino acid sequence: CASSQVPGGSYGYTF.

The rearrangement links TRBV29-1 to TRBJ2-7; TRBD1 is a possible D gene (6 bases). V lost 1 base and J 7 bases, leaving 14 bases between the germline ends. The CDR3 has 13 amino acids. Germline values: CDR1 SQVTM, CDR2 ANQGSEA. The DNA for the CDR3 is TGCAGCGTTGAAGGCCAGGGGTGGGGGGAGCAGTACTTC. Residues: CSVEGQGWGEQYF.

The chain employs TRBV11-3 and TRBJ2-7; 9 nucleotides line up with TRBD1. Germline V lookup: CDR1 SGHNT, CDR2 YENEEA. This CDR3 contains 15 residues. Trimming took 0 bases from V and 6 from J; bases not matched to a gene: 6. CDR3 nucleotide sequence: TGTGCCAGCAGCTTAGAGTACCGGACAGGGGTCGAGCAGTACTTC. Residues: CASSLEYRTGVEQYF. Based on the CDR3 plus reference TRBV11-3 and TRBJ2-7, the full variable domain is EAGVVQSPRYKIIEKKQPVAFWCNPISGHNTLYWYLQNLGQGPELLIRYENEEAVDDSQLPKDRFSAERLKGVDSTLKIQPAELGDSAVYLCASSLEYRTGVEQYFGPGTRLTVT.